Listed below are T cell receptor beta chains from one sample, sequenced in a study of PD-1 blockade in mismatch repair-deficient tumors. TCRdb's copy holds only in-frame clones and misses some; the assay was immunoSEQ multiplex PCR. The repertoire holds 35,000 to 40,000 clones, with roughly 80% as singletons. The source material was peripheral blood, sampled 4 weeks after starting pembrolizumab. All receptors come from an adult with mismatch repair-deficient cancer. Both conserved end residues are part of each CDR3. Each record gives: J gene, D gene, clone size, V gene, CDR3 DNA, CDR3 protein. The D gene is left open where the match is weak. Expanded clones are given a class, and other clones once, few, many or no size at all.

>TRBJ2-1|NA|NA|TRBV19
TGTGCCAGTAGTACGCAGGGTCGGGGTGAGCAGTTCTTC
CASSTQGRGEQFF
>TRBJ2-1|TRBD2|NA|TRBV25-1
TGTGCCAGCAGTGAGGCCCCTACTAGCGGACATTCCTACAATGAGCAGTTCTTC
CASSEAPTSGHSYNEQFF
>TRBJ2-2|TRBD1|few|TRBV27
TGTGCCAGCAGCCCCGAGACAGGGAATGTTATGCGGGAGCTGTTTTTT
CASSPETGNVMRELFF
>TRBJ1-5|NA|NA|TRBV19
TGTGCCAGTAGTATGGACGAAGGGGGAAGTGTCCAGCCCCAGCATTTT
CASSMDEGGSVQPQHF
>TRBJ1-1|NA|few|TRBV6-5
TGTGCCAGCAGGGCGAACACTGAAGCTTTCTTT
CASRANTEAFF
>TRBJ1-1|NA|NA|TRBV12-5
TGTGCTAGTGGTTTGGTACTGGAGGGGAAGAACACTGAAGCTTTCTTT
CASGLVLEGKNTEAFF
>TRBJ2-7|NA|NA|TRBV11-2
TGTGCCAGCAGCTTAGAAAGGGGACCCTACGAGCAGTACTTC
CASSLERGPYEQYF
>TRBJ2-3|NA|NA|TRBV4-1
TGCGCCAGCAGCCAAGAATCCTCCGGGAGAGATACGCAGTATTTT
CASSQESSGRDTQYF
>TRBJ2-3|NA|NA|TRBV27
TGTGCCAGCAGTGGTTCGATAAGTCACGCCCTTGGATTGGATACGCAGTATTTT
CASSGSISHALGLDTQYF
>TRBJ2-7|NA|NA|TRBV30
TGTGCCTGGAGTGGCCTCGGGGGTGACGGCGAGCAGTACTTC
CAWSGLGGDGEQYF
>TRBJ2-7|TRBD1|NA|TRBV2
TGTGCCAGCAGCCACAGGGGCTACGAGCAGTACTTC
CASSHRGYEQYF
>TRBJ2-2|NA|NA|TRBV11-1
TGTGCCAGCAGCCCGGACAGTCTTAGGGGGTTCGGGGAGCTGTTTTTT
CASSPDSLRGFGELFF
>TRBJ2-3|NA|NA|TRBV6-4
TGTGCCAGCAGTGACTCAAACGGGGGAGGCACAGATACGCAGTATTTT
CASSDSNGGGTDTQYF
>TRBJ2-5|TRBD2|once|TRBV7-2
TGTGCCAGCAGTCGACTAGCTGGGGAGACCCAGTACTTC
CASSRLAGETQYF
>TRBJ2-7|NA|many|TRBV19
TGTGCCAGTGCCAGGAAAGCCGACTCGTCCTACGAGCAGTACTTC
CASARKADSSYEQYF
>TRBJ2-1|TRBD1|NA|TRBV6-4
TGTGCCAGCAGAATACCACAGGGGGGTTCGTACAATGAGCAGTTCTTC
CASRIPQGGSYNEQFF
>TRBJ1-3|NA|once|TRBV6-1
TGTGCCACCCACTTCGGGAGCTCTGGAAACACCATATATTTT
CATHFGSSGNTIYF
>TRBJ2-7|NA|NA|TRBV19
TGTGCCAGTAGTCGGAAAACCGAGGGGGGGTACGAGCAGTACTTC
CASSRKTEGGYEQYF
>TRBJ2-3|NA|NA|TRBV19
TGTGCCAGTAGCCTTTTTGTCCGCTTTAGCACAGATACGCAGTATTTT
CASSLFVRFSTDTQYF
>TRBJ2-1|NA|few|TRBV19
TGTGCCAGTAGTATAGGCAGGGAGTCCTACAATGAGCAGTTCTTC
CASSIGRESYNEQFF
>TRBJ2-1|NA|NA|TRBV6-1
TGTGCCAGCACTCCGGGACTTCCTACAGGTGAGCAGTTCTTC
CASTPGLPTGEQFF
>TRBJ2-1|NA|NA|TRBV6-1
TGTGCCAGCGGAAGGACTGAAAGCTCCTACAATGAGCAGTTCTTC
CASGRTESSYNEQFF
>TRBJ2-3|NA|NA|TRBV7-2
TGTGCCAGCAGCTTAGTGTGGGATACGCAGTATTTT
CASSLVWDTQYF
>TRBJ2-7|TRBD1|NA|TRBV7-9
TGTGCCAGCAGCTTACCGGGACAGGATGGGCAGTACTTC
CASSLPGQDGQYF
>TRBJ2-1|TRBD2|NA|TRBV5-4
TGTGCCAGCAGCTTGGCAGCAGCGGGACCCTACAATGAGCAGTTCTTC
CASSLAAAGPYNEQFF
>TRBJ2-7|NA|NA|TRBV28
TGTGCCAGCAGTTTGGACAGTCCGGGGGACGAGCAGTACTTC
CASSLDSPGDEQYF
>TRBJ2-1|NA|NA|TRBV7-8
TGTGCCAGCAGCTTATCCCCCGGGAACTCCTACAATGAGCAGTTCTTC
CASSLSPGNSYNEQFF
>TRBJ2-1|TRBD2|NA|TRBV4-3
TGCGCCAGCAGCCCGACTAGCGGGAGGCCCGTCGTCGAGCAGTTCTTC
CASSPTSGRPVVEQFF
>TRBJ1-1|NA|NA|TRBV27
TGTGCCAGCAGTTTAACGGTGGACACTGAAGCTTTCTTT
CASSLTVDTEAFF
>TRBJ1-5|NA|NA|TRBV27
TGTGCCAGCAGTTTCCACGACAGTGATCAGCCCCAGCATTTT
CASSFHDSDQPQHF
>TRBJ2-1|NA|once|TRBV15
TGTGCCACCGGGATCGACCTGGGCTCCTACAATGAGCAGTTCTTC
CATGIDLGSYNEQFF
>TRBJ2-7|TRBD2|NA|TRBV11-2
TGTGCCAGCAGCTTTACGAAGGGACTAGCGGGAGGGCCCTACGAGCAGTACTTC
CASSFTKGLAGGPYEQYF
>TRBJ1-4|NA|NA|TRBV6-5
TGTGCCAGCAGTTATAGGGCGGGTGAAAAACTGTTTTTT
CASSYRAGEKLFF
>TRBJ1-5|TRBD1|NA|TRBV5-1
TGCGCCAGCAGCTGGGGCGACAGGGATCAGCCCCAGCATTTT
CASSWGDRDQPQHF
>TRBJ2-7|NA|once|TRBV6-5
TGTGCCAGCAGTTACCGCTCCGACAGGAAAAACTACGAGCAGTACTTC
CASSYRSDRKNYEQYF
>TRBJ2-1|NA|NA|TRBV30
TGTGCCTGGAGTGGTTACCCAAGGGACGGACGCTCCTACAATGAGCAGTTCTTC
CAWSGYPRDGRSYNEQFF
>TRBJ1-4|TRBD1|NA|TRBV28
TGTGCCAGCAGTCCACAGGGGGCTGCAACTAATGAAAAACTGTTTTTT
CASSPQGAATNEKLFF
>TRBJ2-6|NA|NA|TRBV27
TGTGCCAGCAGTTTACCAATACTCTCTGGGGCCAACGTCCTGACTTTC
CASSLPILSGANVLTF
>TRBJ2-1|NA|NA|TRBV28
TGTGCCAGCAGTTTAATAGGGTGGTTGGGCAATGAGCAGTTCTTC
CASSLIGWLGNEQFF
>TRBJ2-3|NA|NA|TRBV7-9
TGTGCCAGCAGCTTAAGTCGACAGGAGGTCACAGATACGCAGTATTTT
CASSLSRQEVTDTQYF
>TRBJ2-2|NA|NA|TRBV29-1
TGCAGCGTGGGGGACCAGTTGGGCACCGGGGAGCTGTTTTTT
CSVGDQLGTGELFF
>TRBJ2-7|NA|NA|TRBV6-5
TGTGCCAGCAGGTCCCCCGGGGGAGGCTACGAGCAGTACTTC
CASRSPGGGYEQYF
>TRBJ2-3|NA|NA|TRBV9
TGTGCCAGCAGCGTGGGACTCCGCACAGATACGCAGTATTTT
CASSVGLRTDTQYF
>TRBJ2-1|NA|once|TRBV2
TGTGCCATCCCCGGCCCCAGCAAACAATCCTACAATGAGCAGTTCTTC
CAIPGPSKQSYNEQFF
>TRBJ1-2|TRBD1|NA|TRBV5-1
TGCGCCAGCAGCTCCGGGACAGGGAATTGGTATGGCTACACCTTC
CASSSGTGNWYGYTF
>TRBJ1-1|TRBD1|NA|TRBV30
TGTGCCTCCAACAGGGGGTTCACTGAAGCTTTCTTT
CASNRGFTEAFF
>TRBJ1-1|NA|NA|TRBV2
TGTGCCAGCAGTGAAAGGTTTGCGGGGAACACTGAAGCTTTCTTT
CASSERFAGNTEAFF
>TRBJ2-7|TRBD1|few|TRBV28
TGTGCCTCCATATCCTGGAGACAGGGACACGAGCAGTACTTC
CASISWRQGHEQYF
>TRBJ2-1|NA|NA|TRBV23-1
TGCGCCAATCCACAGGGAGAGCAGTTCTTC
CANPQGEQFF
>TRBJ2-3|NA|NA|TRBV4-3
TGCGCCAGCAGCCCTGGCGTCGGCAACACAGATACGCAGTATTTT
CASSPGVGNTDTQYF
>TRBJ2-1|NA|NA|TRBV11-3
TGTGCCGGAAAAGCGGTATTCAATGAGCAGTTCTTC
CAGKAVFNEQFF